Sequencing of this T cell receptor (beta chain) was carried out in a study of blood T cell repertoires in COVID-19. Study-wide context: Specimens from acute and convalescent COVID-19 originated in the United States, Italy and Spain. The cDNA or gDNA used as material had been derived from T cells, B-cell-depleted T cells, or PBMCs.

This clone was detected only once. Germline V gives CDR1 SGHNT, CDR2 YENEEA. V was clipped by 4 bases and J by 10 bases; unmatched bases: 10. CDR3 length: 16 amino acids. The assay was immunoSEQ multiplex PCR, and TCRdb's table has in-frame clones only and misses some. This table has under 60,000 clones, over 90% appearing once. This rearrangement joins TRBV11-3 to TRBJ2-1, with 13 bases aligning to TRBD2. This clonotype was sampled from a man over 45 with acute or convalescent COVID-19. Sample: peripheral blood. The CDR3 DNA is TGTGCCAGCAGCTCTAGGACTAGCGGGAGTTCATGGGAGCAGTTCTTC. Its translation: CASSSRTSGSSWEQFF. Drawing the rest from reference TRBV11-3 and TRBJ2-1, the complete variable domain is EAGVVQSPRYKIIEKKQPVAFWCNPISGHNTLYWYLQNLGQGPELLIRYENEEAVDDSQLPKDRFSAERLKGVDSTLKIQPAELGDSAVYLCASSSRTSGSSWEQFFGPGTRLTVL.